The 5 T cell receptor beta chains presented below share a single source sample, sequenced in a study of blood T cell repertoires in COVID-19. This table comes from immunoSEQ multiplex PCR, and its TCRdb copy is limited to in-frame clones, with some not included. The sample carries 250,000 to 300,000 clones, 75% to 90% recorded once. The sample taken for sequencing was peripheral blood. Every receptor here comes from a woman between 35 and 50 years old who had recovered from COVID-19.

The V gene is TRBV19, the J gene TRBJ2-1; 14 nucleotides match TRBD2. After removal of 3 bases from V and 7 bases from J, the junction contained 8 bases not matched to a gene. This CDR3 region has 17 residues. Germline CDR1 is LNHDA and CDR2 is SQIVND (reference sequence). The CDR3 region has the DNA TGTGCCAGTAGTATCCCCGGACTAGCGGGAGGTTTAAATGAGCAGTTCTTC. As protein: CASSIPGLAGGLNEQFF.

The chain is built from TRBV7-2 and TRBJ2-7; D not resolved. Deletions cut 0 bases from V and 3 bases from J, with 9 bases between. Looked up from germline, CDR1 is SGHTA and CDR2 is FQGNSA. The CDR3 consists of 14 residues. The DNA for the CDR3 is TGTGCCAGCAGCTTAGCCGAGGCTGGCTACGAGCAGTACTTC. This sequence encodes CASSLAEAGYEQYF.

The rearrangement uses TRBV4-1 and TRBJ2-7; a possible D gene is TRBD1 (6 bases). The germline V gene has CDR1 MGHRA and CDR2 YSYEKL. V was cut by 4 bases and J by 2 bases, with 15 bases left in between. The CDR3 has 15 residues. CDR3 sequence reads: CASSPRLGQAYEQYF. As DNA, the CDR3 is TGCGCCAGCAGCCCCCGACTGGGACAAGCCTACGAGCAGTACTTC.

V and J are TRBV7-9 and TRBJ2-7; 7 nucleotides line up with TRBD2. There are 11 residues in the CDR3. After removal of 9 bases from V and 7 bases from J, the junction contained 6 bases not matched to a gene. Per the germline V gene, CDR1 is SEHNR and CDR2 is FQNEAQ (reference sequence). CDR3 in DNA: TGTGCCAGTGCGGGGGAGGATGAGCAGTACTTC. Translated: CASAGEDEQYF.

This rearrangement joins TRBV7-9 to TRBJ2-3; the match to TRBD2 covers 10 bases. CDR3 length: 15 amino acids. Losses at the gene ends were 5 bases for V and 2 bases for J; bases not matched to a gene: 4. CDR1 and CDR2 (germline): SEHNR, FQNEAQ (reference sequence). CDR3: CASSPSGRATDTQYF. In nucleotides, the CDR3 is TGTGCCAGCAGCCCCAGCGGGAGGGCCACAGATACGCAGTATTTT.